This T cell receptor (beta chain) is from a study of radiation and T cells in renal cell carcinoma. A remark on this clone: One junction end disagrees with the germline gene, perhaps due to a read error.

The table came from immunoSEQ multiplex PCR; TCRdb's copy has only in-frame clones and leaves some out. The sample yields over 60,000 clones, less than 90% seen once. The CDR3 loop spans 14 amino acids. Germline CDR1 LGHNA, CDR2 YSLEER. Sample time point: blood 4 weeks post-SBRT, at nephrectomy. Treatment specified: 15 Gy SBRT to primary tumor, nephrectomy 4 weeks later. Nephrectomy followed 15 Gy stereotactic body radiation by 4 weeks. Sequencing was performed on blood, taken from a patient whose treatment included radiotherapy and nephrectomy. This receptor was obtained from a woman aged 55-70 years with renal cell carcinoma. This chain joins TRBV4-3 and TRBJ1-2, with D perhaps matching TRBD1 (5 bases). This CDR3 reads CASSQEPGLGGYAF. The CDR3 nucleotides are TGCGCCAGCAGCCAAGAGCCGGGGCTGGGAGGCTACGCCTTC.